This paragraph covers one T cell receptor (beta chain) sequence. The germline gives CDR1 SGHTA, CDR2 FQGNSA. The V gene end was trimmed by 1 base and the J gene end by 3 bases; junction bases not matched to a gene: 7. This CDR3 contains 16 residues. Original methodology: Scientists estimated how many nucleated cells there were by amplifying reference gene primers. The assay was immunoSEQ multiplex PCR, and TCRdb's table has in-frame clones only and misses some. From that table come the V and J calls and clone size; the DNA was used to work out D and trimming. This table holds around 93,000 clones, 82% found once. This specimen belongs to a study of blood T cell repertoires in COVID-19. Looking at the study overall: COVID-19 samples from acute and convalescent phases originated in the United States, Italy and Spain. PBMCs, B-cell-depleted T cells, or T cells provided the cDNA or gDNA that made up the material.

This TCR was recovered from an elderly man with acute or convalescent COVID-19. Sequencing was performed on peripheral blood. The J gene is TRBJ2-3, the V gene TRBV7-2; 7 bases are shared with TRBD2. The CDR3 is CASSLVPGLVTDTQYF. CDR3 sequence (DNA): TGTGCCAGCAGCTTAGTTCCCGGACTAGTGACAGATACGCAGTATTTT.